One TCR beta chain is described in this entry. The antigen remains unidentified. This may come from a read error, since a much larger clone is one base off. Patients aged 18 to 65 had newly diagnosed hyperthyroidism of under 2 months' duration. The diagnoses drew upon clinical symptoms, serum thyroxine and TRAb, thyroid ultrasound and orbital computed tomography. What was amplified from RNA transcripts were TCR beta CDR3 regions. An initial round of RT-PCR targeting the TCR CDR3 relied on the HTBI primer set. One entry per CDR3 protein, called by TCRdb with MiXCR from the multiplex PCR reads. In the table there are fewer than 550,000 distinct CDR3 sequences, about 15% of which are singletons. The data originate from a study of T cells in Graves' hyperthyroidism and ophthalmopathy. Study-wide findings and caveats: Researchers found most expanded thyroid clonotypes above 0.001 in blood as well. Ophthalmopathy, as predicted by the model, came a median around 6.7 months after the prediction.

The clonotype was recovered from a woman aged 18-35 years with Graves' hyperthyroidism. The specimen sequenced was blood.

Here the CDR3 reads CSALPGTTIYGYTF. DNA for the CDR3: TGCAGTGCCCTACCCGGGACAACCATCTATGGCTACACCTTC. This sequence joins TRBV20-1 and TRBJ1-2; D possibly corresponds to TRBD1 (6 bases). The CDR3 covers 14 residues. The germline V gene encodes CDR1 DFQATT and CDR2 SNEGSKA (reference sequence). V lost 6 bases to trimming and J lost 4 bases, with 18 bases between them.